Below are 13 T cell receptor beta chains sequenced from a single sample in a study of identical twins. MiXCR, applied by TCRdb to the 5' RACE reads, yields one record per CDR3 protein. The repertoire has about 810,000 distinct CDR3 sequences, around an eighth of them found once; the top ten carry about 1.6%. These data also featured in a second study, about yellow fever vaccine responses in identical twins.

The specimen was PBMCs. These receptors came from a woman between 18 and 30 years old in good health.

This clonotype was picked up a small number of times. This sequence joins TRBV6-1 and TRBJ1-1; TRBD1 is a possible D gene (5 bases). V was shortened by 6 bases and J by 2 bases, with 13 bases between the two germline ends. CDR1 MNHNS and CDR2 SASEGT come from the germline V gene. This CDR3 region has 14 residues. The CDR3 region has the DNA TGTGCCAGCAGGCAGGGACGGACTAACACTGAAGCTTTCTTT. Translated: CASRQGRTNTEAFF.

J is TRBJ1-2 and V is TRBV20-1, with D possibly being TRBD1 (6 bases). CDR1 and CDR2 (germline): DFQATT, SNEGSKA (reference sequence). This CDR3 contains 12 residues. V lost 7 bases, J lost 2 bases, and 11 bases lay in between. CDR3 DNA: TGCAGTGTGCGGGGGCAGAACTATGGCTACACCTTC. It is translated as CSVRGQNYGYTF.

The chain employs TRBV3-1 and TRBJ2-1; no definite D call. Trimming took 0 bases from V and 7 from J, leaving 10 bases between them. The germline gives CDR1 LGHDT, CDR2 YNNKEL (reference sequence). The CDR3 covers 14 residues. In nucleotides, the CDR3 is TGTGCCAGCAGCCAAGATGGGTGGTGGAATGAGCAGTTCTTC. Amino acids: CASSQDGWWNEQFF.

This rearrangement joins TRBV7-9 to TRBJ2-3; no firm D call. The CDR3 covers 13 residues. Germline V lookup: CDR1 SEHNR, CDR2 FQNEAQ (reference sequence). V was pared by 5 bases and J by 2 bases, with 8 bases between. The CDR3 nucleotides are TGTGCCAGCAGCACCAGACTCACAGATACGCAGTATTTT. It specifies CASSTRLTDTQYF.

This clonotype has more than one count but fewer than ten. In DNA form, the CDR3 reads TGCAGTGCGGGCCTCCGACGGACCAATGAGCAGTTCTTC. Amino acids: CSAGLRRTNEQFF. The genes are TRBV20-1 and TRBJ2-1; D unresolved. Trimming shortened V by 6 bases and J by 6 bases, and 15 bases separated the two germline ends. The length of the CDR3 is 13 residues. CDR1 is DFQATT, CDR2 SNEGSKA, per germline (reference sequence).

The chain recombines TRBV20-1 with TRBJ2-7; possibly TRBD2 for D (6 bases). V dropped 0 bases and J dropped 2 bases, with 14 bases sitting between them. CDR1 is DFQATT and CDR2 is SNEGSKA in the germline V gene (reference sequence). The CDR3 runs to 15 residues. The CDR3 DNA sequence: TGCAGTGCTAGAGATCGGGGAGGCGGCACCTACGAGCAGTACTTC. This translates into CSARDRGGGTYEQYF.

This chain links TRBV2 with TRBJ1-6; no definite D call. The V end lost 6 bases, the J end lost 10 bases, and 10 bases lay between the germline ends. CDR3 length equals 12 residues. Germline V gene sequence: CDR1 SNHLY, CDR2 FYNNEI. The chain's CDR3 is CASRVWESPLHF. The CDR3 nucleotides are TGTGCCAGCAGAGTATGGGAATCACCCCTCCACTTT.

This clonotype was counted only a few times. The rearrangement links TRBV29-1 to TRBJ1-2, with a weak D call TRBD1 (6 bases). The CDR3 runs 12 residues. Germline V gene lookup returns CDR1 SQVTM and CDR2 ANQGSEA. V shed 6 bases and J shed 5 bases, with 13 bases lying between them. The CDR3 protein is CSVQRGNYGYTF. CDR3 nucleotides: TGCAGCGTCCAGAGGGGGAATTATGGCTACACCTTC.

The V call is TRBV10-2, the J call TRBJ1-3, with D perhaps TRBD1 (5 bases). V was cut by 2 bases and J by 2 bases, with 13 bases left in between. CDR3 length: 16 residues. The germline V gene has CDR1 WSHSY and CDR2 SAAADI. CDR3 sequence: CASSEEGRKAGNTIYF. The DNA of the CDR3 is TGCGCCAGCAGTGAGGAGGGGCGGAAGGCTGGAAACACCATATATTTT.

The chain joins TRBV20-1 to TRBJ2-3; possibly TRBD2 for D (5 bases). CDR3 length: 14 amino acids. The V and J ends lost 4 bases and 5 bases respectively, with 16 bases between them. CDR1 is DFQATT, CDR2 SNEGSKA, per germline (reference sequence). The CDR3 here is CSANKVIGEDTQYF. The CDR3 nucleotides read TGCAGTGCTAACAAGGTCATCGGGGAAGATACGCAGTATTTT.

The chain employs TRBV4-1 and TRBJ2-1, with 8 bases aligning to TRBD1. CDR3 size: 15 residues. In germline, CDR1 is MGHRA, CDR2 YSYEKL. V lost 5 bases to trimming and J lost 1 base; unmatched junction nucleotides: 4. CDR3 in amino acids: CASSFDRGSYNEQFF. Here the CDR3 DNA reads TGCGCCAGCAGCTTCGACAGGGGTTCCTACAATGAGCAGTTCTTC.

This clonotype was counted between two and nine times. V usage is TRBV28 and J usage is TRBJ2-5; D call uncertain. The CDR3 consists of 15 residues. Germline-derived CDR1 and CDR2 are MDHEN and SYDVKM. Trimming pared 5 bases from V and 2 bases from J, leaving 15 bases between. The CDR3 nucleotides are TGTGCCAGCAGTGCCCCAGGAAACGGGCAAGAGACCCAGTACTTC. This translates into CASSAPGNGQETQYF.

This clonotype was counted a few times. The chain couples TRBV12-3 or TRBV12-4 to TRBJ2-7, with TRBD2 identical over 7 bases. This CDR3 spans 14 amino acids. The J segment lost 6 bases and the V segment lost 0 bases, leaving 5 bases of the junction unmatched. CDR3 loop: CASSLAGGPSEQYF. The CDR3 DNA sequence: TGTGCCAGCAGTTTAGCGGGAGGGCCGAGCGAGCAGTACTTC.